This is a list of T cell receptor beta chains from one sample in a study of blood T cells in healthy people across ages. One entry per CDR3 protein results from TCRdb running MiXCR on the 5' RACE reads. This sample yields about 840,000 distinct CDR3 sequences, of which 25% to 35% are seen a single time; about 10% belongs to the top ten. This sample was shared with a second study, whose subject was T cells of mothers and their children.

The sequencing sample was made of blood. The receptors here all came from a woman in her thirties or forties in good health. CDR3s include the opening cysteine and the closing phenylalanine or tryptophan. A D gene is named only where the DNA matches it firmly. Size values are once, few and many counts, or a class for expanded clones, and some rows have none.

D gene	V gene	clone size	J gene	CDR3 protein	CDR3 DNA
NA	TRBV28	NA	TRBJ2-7	CASRTGAYNEQYF	TGTGCCAGCAGAACCGGGGCCTACAATGAGCAGTACTTC
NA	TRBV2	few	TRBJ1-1	CASSEGSANTEAFF	TGTGCCAGCAGTGAAGGGTCAGCGAACACTGAAGCTTTCTTT
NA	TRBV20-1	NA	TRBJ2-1	CSVSHPGRSYNEQFF	TGCAGCGTCAGCCATCCAGGTCGCTCCTACAATGAGCAGTTCTTC
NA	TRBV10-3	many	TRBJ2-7	CAISPSSYEQYF	TGTGCCATCAGTCCCTCCTCCTACGAGCAGTACTTC
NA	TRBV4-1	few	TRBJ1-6	CASSRIQGNYNSPLHF	TGCGCCAGCAGCCGAATTCAGGGGAATTATAATTCACCCCTCCACTTT
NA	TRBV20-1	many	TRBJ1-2	CSARAVNYGYTF	TGCAGTGCTAGGGCCGTTAACTATGGCTACACCTTC
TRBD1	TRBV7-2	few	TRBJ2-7	CASSLDYRGYEQYF	TGTGCCAGCAGCTTAGATTACAGGGGTTACGAGCAGTACTTC
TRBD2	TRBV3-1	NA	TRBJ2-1	CASSQVGLAAYNEQFF	TGTGCCAGCAGCCAAGTAGGACTAGCGGCTTACAATGAGCAGTTCTTC
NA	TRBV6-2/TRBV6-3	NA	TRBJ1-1	CASSTRPVNTEAFF	TGTGCCAGCAGTACGAGGCCGGTGAACACTGAAGCTTTCTTT
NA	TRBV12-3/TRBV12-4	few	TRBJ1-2	CASSLNSFDGYTF	TGTGCCAGCAGTTTGAACAGCTTTGATGGCTACACCTTC
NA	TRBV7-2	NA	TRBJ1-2	CASSLEKGISGYTF	TGTGCCAGCAGCTTAGAGAAGGGAATCAGTGGCTACACCTTC
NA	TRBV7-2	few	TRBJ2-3	CASSLGPTSTDTQYF	TGTGCCAGCAGCTTAGGGCCGACTTCCACAGATACGCAGTATTTT